These 12 T cell receptor beta chains share one sample of origin, sequenced in a study of shared clonotypes between healthy human individuals. This table comes from immunoSEQ multiplex PCR, and its TCRdb copy is limited to in-frame clones, with some not included. This table has hundreds of thousands of clones, roughly 79% appearing once. Sequenced sample: PBMCs. These receptors were taken from a woman aged 40 to 50 in good health. Some clones in this sample may be carry-over from other donors' samples.

In the case of this clone: Relative to the germline gene, one junction end is altered; a read error may explain this. The chain couples TRBV6-6 to TRBJ1-1, with D maybe TRBD1 (5 bases). This CDR3 comprises 13 residues. Per the germline V gene, CDR1 is MNHNY and CDR2 is SVGAGI (reference sequence). CDR3 region: CASRASELTEAFF. CDR3 DNA sequence: TGTGCGAGCAGGGCCAGCGAACTGACTGAAGCTTTCTTT.

V gene TRBV21-1 combines with J gene TRBJ1-3. TRBV21-1 is designated a pseudogene. The CDR3 has 14 residues. CDR3 DNA: TGTGCCAGCAGTAAGCGGGTTTCTGGAAACACCATATATTTT. Protein: CASSKRVSGNTIYF.

The genes are TRBV27 and TRBJ1-1; D is possibly TRBD1 (6 bases). Germline values: CDR1 MNHEY, CDR2 SMNVEV (reference sequence). The CDR3 sequence is 15 residues long. The V gene lost 5 bases and the J gene lost 1 base, with 14 bases spanning the gap. CDR3 sequence: CASSPSPGANTEAFF. CDR3 nucleotide sequence: TGTGCCAGCAGTCCTTCGCCAGGGGCGAACACTGAAGCTTTCTTT.

The genes are TRBV28 and TRBJ1-2, with 7 bases lining up with TRBD1. The germline CDR1 and CDR2 sequences are MDHEN and SYDVKM. Trimming cost V 3 bases and J 6 bases; bases outside gene matches: 4. The CDR3 runs to 13 residues. For the CDR3, the DNA is TGTGCCAGCAGTTTCCCAGGGGGGGATGGCTACACCTTC. This encodes CASSFPGGDGYTF.

The sample holds one count of this clone. The chain combines TRBV29-1 with TRBJ2-1, with D possibly being TRBD2 (5 bases). Trimming shortened V by 3 bases and J by 2 bases, and 11 bases separated the two germline ends. Per the germline V gene, CDR1 is SQVTM and CDR2 is ANQGSEA. The CDR3 contains 14 residues. CDR3 amino acids: CSVDGAATYNEQFF. The CDR3 bases are TGCAGCGTTGATGGAGCGGCTACCTACAATGAGCAGTTCTTC.

J is TRBJ2-3 and V is TRBV30; D possibly corresponds to TRBD2 (6 bases). The germline gives CDR1 GTSNPN, CDR2 SVGIG (reference sequence). Trimming cost V 5 bases and J 3 bases, with 12 bases left between them. CDR3 length: 13 residues. The CDR3 sequence: CAWALGGTDTQYF. The CDR3 DNA follows: TGTGCCTGGGCCCTGGGGGGAACAGATACGCAGTATTTT.

This clone was seen only once. A much larger clone is a single base away; this may be a read error. At the DNA level, this CDR3 is encoded by other sequences in the same sample as well. The CDR3, as DNA: TGTGCCTGGAGTGTCAGCACTGAAGCTTTCTTT. Protein sequence: CAWSVSTEAFF. V is TRBV30 and J is TRBJ1-1, with D hard to call. The V gene's germline CDR1 is GTSNPN and CDR2 SVGIG (reference sequence). V dropped 0 bases and J dropped 4 bases, with 3 bases sitting between them. This CDR3 is 11 amino acids long.

The CDR3 loop reads CSVEVGGNYNEQFF. In nucleotides, the CDR3 is TGCAGCGTTGAGGTTGGCGGGAACTACAATGAGCAGTTCTTC. The chain joins TRBV29-1 to TRBJ2-1; a weak D match, TRBD2 (6 bases). The CDR3 totals 14 residues. In germline, CDR1 is SQVTM, CDR2 ANQGSEA. Trimming pared 3 bases from V and 3 bases from J, leaving 12 bases between.

The CDR3 sequence is CASSLGAGGSGDTQYF. Written as DNA, the CDR3 is TGTGCCAGCAGCTTAGGAGCGGGAGGGTCCGGAGATACGCAGTATTTT. J is TRBJ2-3 and V is TRBV7-2; 10 bases map to TRBD2. The V segment lost 1 base and the J segment 5 bases; nucleotides outside the gene matches: 6. Germline V gene sequence: CDR1 SGHTA, CDR2 FQGNSA. This CDR3 has 16 residues. The whole variable domain, remainder taken from reference TRBV7-2 and TRBJ2-3, is GAGVSQSPSNKVTEKGKDVELRCDPISGHTALYWYRQSLGQGLEFLIYFQGNSAPDKSGLPSDRFSAERTGGSVSTLTIQRTQQEDSAVYLCASSLGAGGSGDTQYFGPGTRLTVL.

The J gene is TRBJ2-5, the V gene TRBV4-2; a weak D match, TRBD1 (5 bases). Germline V CDR1 and CDR2: LGHNA, YNFKEQ. Trimming cost V 1 base and J 0 bases, with 9 bases left between them. The CDR3 runs 15 residues. This CDR3 reads CASSQVEQDQETQYF. CDR3 DNA: TGTGCCAGCAGCCAAGTTGAACAGGACCAAGAGACCCAGTACTTC.

The rearrangement links TRBV6-6 to TRBJ1-1, with 7 bases that match TRBD1. CDR1 MNHNY and CDR2 SVGAGI come from the germline V gene (reference sequence). The length of the CDR3 is 16 residues. V dropped 4 bases and J dropped 7; count of bases not matched to a gene: 15. CDR3 in amino acids: CASSSRQGGFDDEAFF. CDR3 nucleotides: TGTGCCAGCAGTTCTCGACAGGGCGGCTTTGACGATGAAGCTTTCTTT.

This chain joins TRBV4-1 and TRBJ2-4; D uncertain. CDR1 is MGHRA and CDR2 is YSYEKL in the germline V gene. The V end was cut by 1 base, the J end by 0 bases, with 13 bases between. The CDR3 length is 17 residues. CDR3 in amino acids: CASSQGARSLAKNIQYF. The CDR3, as DNA: TGCGCCAGCAGCCAAGGGGCAAGATCCCTAGCCAAAAACATTCAGTACTTC.